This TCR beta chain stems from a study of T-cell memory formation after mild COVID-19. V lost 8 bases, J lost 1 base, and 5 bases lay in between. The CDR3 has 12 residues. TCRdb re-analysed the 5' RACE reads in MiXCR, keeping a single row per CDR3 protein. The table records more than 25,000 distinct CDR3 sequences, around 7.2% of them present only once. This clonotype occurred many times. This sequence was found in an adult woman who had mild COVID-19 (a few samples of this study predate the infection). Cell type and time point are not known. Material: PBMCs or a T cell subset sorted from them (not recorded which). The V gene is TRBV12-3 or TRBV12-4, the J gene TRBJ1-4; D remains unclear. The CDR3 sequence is CASCRTNEKLFF. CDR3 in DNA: TGTGCCAGCTGTAGAACTAATGAAAAACTGTTTTTT.